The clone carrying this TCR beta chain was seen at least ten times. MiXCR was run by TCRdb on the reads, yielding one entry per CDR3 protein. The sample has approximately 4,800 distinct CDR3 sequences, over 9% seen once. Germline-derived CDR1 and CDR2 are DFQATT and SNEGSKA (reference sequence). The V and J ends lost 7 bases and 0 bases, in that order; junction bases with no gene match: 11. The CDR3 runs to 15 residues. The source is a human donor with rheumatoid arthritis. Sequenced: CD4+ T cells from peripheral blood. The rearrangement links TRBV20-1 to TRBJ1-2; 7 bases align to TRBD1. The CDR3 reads CSVFTATGTNYGYTF. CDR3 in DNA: TGCAGTGTCTTTACCGCGACAGGGACTAACTATGGCTACACCTTC.